The 8 T cell receptor beta chains reported below all come from one sample, sequenced in a study of T-cell reconstitution after alpha-beta-depleted transplantation in children. Unique molecular identifiers tagged the TCRbeta library. One entry per CDR3 protein, called by TCRdb with MiXCR from the PCR reads. The sample lists under 300,000 distinct CDR3 sequences, approximately 10% occurring once. The input for sequencing was peripheral blood, taken 180 days after TCRalphabeta/CD19-depleted stem cell transplant. The receptor source for this set is a male patient aged 2 to 9 who had a stem cell transplant for chronic granulomatous disease, so the T cells may come from the graft donor.

This clonotype was seen a few times. CDR3 nucleotide sequence: TGCGCCAGCAGCCAAGATAGCCCGTTGAACACTGAAGCTTTCTTT. Translating it yields CASSQDSPLNTEAFF. This chain links TRBV4-3 with TRBJ1-1; D ambiguous. CDR1 and CDR2 (germline): LGHNA, YSLEER. The V end lost 0 bases, the J end lost 0 bases, and 8 bases lay between the germline ends. The CDR3 contains 15 residues.

This clonotype appeared many times. The chain couples TRBV9 to TRBJ1-1; TRBD1 agrees at 8 bases. The ends lost 4 bases at V and 2 bases at J; junction bases unmatched: 4. This CDR3 is 14 amino acids long. Germline-derived CDR1 and CDR2 are SGDLS and YYNGEE. CDR3 in DNA: TGTGCCAGCAGCACCGGGACAGGAAACACTGAAGCTTTCTTT. Amino acids: CASSTGTGNTEAFF.

The rearrangement uses TRBV20-1 and TRBJ1-5; D possibly corresponds to TRBD1 (5 bases). Germline CDR1 and CDR2: DFQATT and SNEGSKA (reference sequence). This CDR3 comprises 13 residues. V dropped 4 bases and J dropped 11 bases, with 18 bases sitting between them. This chain's CDR3 is CSAMGTALATQHF. The CDR3 DNA is TGCAGTGCTATGGGGACGGCGCTCGCGACCCAGCATTTT.

This clonotype was seen many times. The V gene is TRBV2, the J gene TRBJ2-3; D is perhaps TRBD1 or TRBD2 (5 bases each). This CDR3 contains 17 residues. Germline V gene lookup returns CDR1 SNHLY and CDR2 FYNNEI. V was pared by 7 bases and J by 1 base, with 21 bases between. The CDR3: CASNHPGRQFGTDTQYF. DNA of the CDR3: TGTGCCAGCAACCACCCGGGACGCCAGTTTGGCACAGATACGCAGTATTTT.

This clonotype was seen repeatedly, ten times or more. This chain links TRBV5-1 with TRBJ2-3; the match to TRBD2 covers 13 bases. CDR1 and CDR2 (germline): SGHRS, YFSETQ. The CDR3 has 15 residues. V gave up 4 bases and J gave up 5 bases; unmatched junction bases: 4. The CDR3 region is CASSTGLAGRDTQYF. For the CDR3, the DNA is TGCGCCAGCAGCACGGGACTAGCGGGGAGAGATACGCAGTATTTT.

This clonotype was detected many times. This rearrangement joins TRBV25-1 to TRBJ2-7, with 7 bases matching TRBD2. V dropped 5 bases and J dropped 5; count of bases not matched to a gene: 9. Germline V gives CDR1 MGHDK, CDR2 SYGVNS. The CDR3 is 14 amino acids. CDR3 in DNA: TGTGCCAGCAGTATACTGGGCGGGAGTAACGAGCAGTACTTC. Encoded protein: CASSILGGSNEQYF.

The sample holds many counts of this clonotype. The CDR3 nucleotides are TGTGCCAGCAGCTATCCGGGACACCTTCTTACAGATACGCAGTATTTT. Protein: CASSYPGHLLTDTQYF. J is TRBJ2-3 and V is TRBV28; a possible D gene is TRBD1 (6 bases). Germline V lookup: CDR1 MDHEN, CDR2 SYDVKM. The CDR3 sequence is 16 residues long. Trimming pared 6 bases from V and 3 bases from J, leaving 19 bases between.

This clonotype showed up many times. The chain combines TRBV29-1 with TRBJ2-7, with D perhaps matching TRBD1 or TRBD2 (5 bases each). CDR1 and CDR2 (germline): SQVTM, ANQGSEA. The CDR3 is 13 amino acids. Trimming cost V 6 bases and J 3 bases, with 15 bases left between them. CDR3 protein: CSVQRAGSYEQYF. CDR3 coding DNA: TGCAGCGTCCAAAGGGCAGGGAGCTACGAGCAGTACTTC.